This entry is about one TCR beta chain. V was clipped by 0 bases and J by 3 bases, with 9 bases between them. This CDR3 spans 15 amino acids. Per germline, CDR1 LNHDA and CDR2 SQIVND (reference sequence). Patients at the Seattle site were enrolled during active infection and followed longitudinally. This sample stems from a study of blood T cell repertoires in COVID-19. Overall study: The samples span acute and convalescent COVID-19 from the United States, Italy and Spain.

Original analysis: For nucleated cells, counts were estimated from reference gene primer amplification. Sequencing was performed with immunoSEQ multiplex PCR; in TCRdb, only in-frame clones are kept and a portion is missing. The V and J calls and clone size come from that table; D and trimming were worked out from the DNA. Of 200,000 to 250,000 clones listed, 75% to 85% are singletons. V and J are TRBV19 and TRBJ1-5; D is unclear. The material sequenced was peripheral blood. The receptor's source is a woman aged 25 to 39 with COVID-19, enrolled during active disease. Here the CDR3 DNA reads TGTGCCAGTAGTATAGACAGGAGGATCAATCAGCCCCAGCATTTT. Its translation: CASSIDRRINQPQHF.